This is a list of T cell receptor beta chains from one sample in a study of T cell responses to AZD1222 COVID-19 vaccine. The table came from immunoSEQ multiplex PCR; TCRdb's copy has only in-frame clones and leaves some out. The table has about 130,000 clones, over 85% seen once. Specimen: peripheral blood, collected on day 0 of AZD1222 vaccination. These receptors were taken from an adult in good health. Each CDR3 is given with its conserved first and last residue. A D gene is named only where the DNA matches it firmly. The size entry is marked missing in some rows and otherwise reads once, few, many or a size class.

v_gene: TRBV5-4
d_gene: .
j_gene: TRBJ1-2
abundance: once
CDR3nt: TGTGCCAGCAGCCCGGGTCTCCCCGGAGGACAAGGCTACACCTTC
CDR3aa: CASSPGLPGGQGYTF

v_gene: TRBV5-6
d_gene: TRBD2
j_gene: TRBJ2-5
abundance: .
CDR3nt: TGTGCCAGCAGCTTCTGGACTAGCGGCCAAGAGACCCAGTACTTC
CDR3aa: CASSFWTSGQETQYF

v_gene: TRBV3-1/TRBV3-2
d_gene: TRBD1
j_gene: TRBJ1-2
abundance: .
CDR3nt: TGTGCCAGCAGCCAAGAGACAGGGATCAATGGCTACACCTTC
CDR3aa: CASSQETGINGYTF

v_gene: TRBV7-9
d_gene: TRBD2
j_gene: TRBJ2-1
abundance: .
CDR3nt: TGTGCCAGCAGCCGGGGGGACTCCTACAATGAGCAGTTCTTC
CDR3aa: CASSRGDSYNEQFF

v_gene: TRBV9
d_gene: TRBD2
j_gene: TRBJ2-1
abundance: .
CDR3nt: TGTGCCAGCAGCGCTAGCGGGGGGGCTCTCTCCGAGCAGTTCTTC
CDR3aa: CASSASGGALSEQFF

v_gene: TRBV28
d_gene: .
j_gene: TRBJ1-5
abundance: .
CDR3nt: TGTGCCAGCAGATCGGGCAGCAATCAGCCCCAGCATTTT
CDR3aa: CASRSGSNQPQHF

v_gene: TRBV6-5
d_gene: TRBD1
j_gene: TRBJ1-2
abundance: .
CDR3nt: TGTGCCAGCAGGAGGGGGCCTGGCTATGGCTACACCTTC
CDR3aa: CASRRGPGYGYTF

v_gene: TRBV27
d_gene: .
j_gene: TRBJ1-1
abundance: .
CDR3nt: TGTGCCAGCAAGTTCAGGGAGAACACTGAAGCTTTCTTT
CDR3aa: CASKFRENTEAFF

v_gene: TRBV27
d_gene: .
j_gene: TRBJ2-7
abundance: .
CDR3nt: TGTGCCAGCAGACCTCGGACAGGGACTAGCCAATACGAGCAGTACTTC
CDR3aa: CASRPRTGTSQYEQYF

v_gene: TRBV29-1
d_gene: TRBD1
j_gene: TRBJ1-2
abundance: .
CDR3nt: TGCAGCGTTGAAGGAGGGGACAGGAGTCGATTGGGCTACACCTTC
CDR3aa: CSVEGGDRSRLGYTF

v_gene: TRBV5-1
d_gene: .
j_gene: TRBJ1-2
abundance: .
CDR3nt: TGCGCCAGCAGCTTGGGGGCGGTAGACTATGGCTACACCTTC
CDR3aa: CASSLGAVDYGYTF

v_gene: TRBV5-6
d_gene: TRBD2
j_gene: TRBJ2-1
abundance: .
CDR3nt: TGTGCCAGCAGCGTTCTAGCGGGAGTTCCCTACAATGAGCAGTTCTTC
CDR3aa: CASSVLAGVPYNEQFF

v_gene: TRBV4-2
d_gene: .
j_gene: TRBJ1-5
abundance: .
CDR3nt: TGTGCCAGCAGCCAAGACAGTTACAATCAGCCCCAGCATTTT
CDR3aa: CASSQDSYNQPQHF

v_gene: TRBV4-1
d_gene: .
j_gene: TRBJ1-5
abundance: .
CDR3nt: TGCGCCAGCAGCCTATCGACAGACTTGGGACAGCCCCAGCATTTT
CDR3aa: CASSLSTDLGQPQHF

v_gene: TRBV24-1
d_gene: .
j_gene: TRBJ2-1
abundance: .
CDR3nt: TGTGCCACCAGTGGACGCATTACAGGAGACCCGTTGTTCTTC
CDR3aa: CATSGRITGDPLFF

v_gene: TRBV9
d_gene: TRBD1
j_gene: TRBJ2-7
abundance: .
CDR3nt: TGTGCCAGCAGCCCCGGGACAGGGTCCATTTTTTCCTACGAGCAGTACTTC
CDR3aa: CASSPGTGSIFSYEQYF

v_gene: TRBV5-1
d_gene: .
j_gene: TRBJ1-1
abundance: .
CDR3nt: TGCGCCAGCAGCTTACCCACAGGGAATATGAACACTGAAGCTTTCTTT
CDR3aa: CASSLPTGNMNTEAFF

v_gene: TRBV19
d_gene: .
j_gene: TRBJ1-3
abundance: .
CDR3nt: TGTGCCAGTACCGCGGATGGGGCGGGAGGAAACACCATATATTTT
CDR3aa: CASTADGAGGNTIYF

v_gene: TRBV14
d_gene: .
j_gene: TRBJ1-5
abundance: once
CDR3nt: TGTGCCAGCAGCTCTGGGGCAGGTAGAAATCAGCCCCAGCATTTT
CDR3aa: CASSSGAGRNQPQHF

v_gene: TRBV6-5
d_gene: .
j_gene: TRBJ1-1
abundance: .
CDR3nt: TGTGCCAGCAGTTACTCTGGGGGAGTCCCAAACACTGAAGCTTTCTTT
CDR3aa: CASSYSGGVPNTEAFF

v_gene: TRBV5-4
d_gene: .
j_gene: TRBJ2-1
abundance: .
CDR3nt: TGTGCCAGCAGCTTGATCCGGGGAAATGAGCAGTTCTTC
CDR3aa: CASSLIRGNEQFF

v_gene: TRBV29-1
d_gene: .
j_gene: TRBJ1-1
abundance: .
CDR3nt: TGCAGCGTAACGGGGGTTCGGGGATTGAACACTGAAGCTTTCTTT
CDR3aa: CSVTGVRGLNTEAFF

v_gene: TRBV2
d_gene: .
j_gene: TRBJ1-1
abundance: .
CDR3nt: TGTGCCAGCAGTGACAATCAGAACACTGAAGCTTTCTTT
CDR3aa: CASSDNQNTEAFF

v_gene: TRBV27
d_gene: .
j_gene: TRBJ2-7
abundance: .
CDR3nt: TGTGCCAGCGTGGCAGGGATGGGAGGCGAGCAGTACTTC
CDR3aa: CASVAGMGGEQYF

v_gene: TRBV28
d_gene: .
j_gene: TRBJ1-1
abundance: once
CDR3nt: TGTGCCAGCAGTTTGCAGTGGAACACTGAAGCTTTCTTT
CDR3aa: CASSLQWNTEAFF

v_gene: TRBV18
d_gene: .
j_gene: TRBJ2-1
abundance: .
CDR3nt: TGTGCCAGCTCCGATCTACCCGACAATGAGCAGTTCTTC
CDR3aa: CASSDLPDNEQFF

v_gene: TRBV4-3
d_gene: TRBD1
j_gene: TRBJ2-7
abundance: .
CDR3nt: TGCGCCAGCAGCCAAGGACAGGGTGTTTTCTACGAGCAGTACTTC
CDR3aa: CASSQGQGVFYEQYF

v_gene: TRBV28
d_gene: .
j_gene: TRBJ1-6
abundance: .
CDR3nt: TGTGCCAGCAGTGAGAACGTAGCACCCCTCCACTTT
CDR3aa: CASSENVAPLHF

v_gene: TRBV28
d_gene: .
j_gene: TRBJ1-3
abundance: .
CDR3nt: TGTGCCAGCAGTTTCGCAGGAGCTGGAAACACCATATATTTT
CDR3aa: CASSFAGAGNTIYF

v_gene: TRBV6-5
d_gene: TRBD2
j_gene: TRBJ2-5
abundance: few
CDR3nt: TGTGCCAGCACCCGAGCGGGGGGCTGGGAGACCCAGTACTTC
CDR3aa: CASTRAGGWETQYF

v_gene: TRBV18
d_gene: .
j_gene: TRBJ1-5
abundance: once
CDR3nt: TGTGCCAGCTCGCAAGCTGGGGGTGATCAGCCCCAGCATTTT
CDR3aa: CASSQAGGDQPQHF

v_gene: TRBV13
d_gene: .
j_gene: TRBJ2-5
abundance: .
CDR3nt: TGTGCCAGCAGCTCCCCAGTAGGAAGGGAGACCCAGTACTTC
CDR3aa: CASSSPVGRETQYF

v_gene: TRBV28
d_gene: .
j_gene: TRBJ2-3
abundance: .
CDR3nt: TGTGCCAGCACCTCGAAAAGCACAGATACGCAGTATTTT
CDR3aa: CASTSKSTDTQYF

v_gene: TRBV11-2
d_gene: .
j_gene: TRBJ2-5
abundance: .
CDR3nt: TGTGCCAGCAGCTTTGGAGAGACCCAGTACTTC
CDR3aa: CASSFGETQYF

v_gene: TRBV4-2
d_gene: .
j_gene: TRBJ1-6
abundance: .
CDR3nt: TGTGCCAGCAGCCAAGATACCAGGGCGAGGAGTTCACCCCTCCACTTT
CDR3aa: CASSQDTRARSSPLHF

v_gene: TRBV15
d_gene: .
j_gene: TRBJ1-1
abundance: once
CDR3nt: TGTGCCACCAGCAAAGAGGGAGGGAACACTGAAGCTTTCTTT
CDR3aa: CATSKEGGNTEAFF

v_gene: TRBV5-1
d_gene: TRBD1
j_gene: TRBJ1-2
abundance: few
CDR3nt: TGCGCCAGCAGCTCTGACAGGGTTAGATTTTCCTATGGCTACACCTTC
CDR3aa: CASSSDRVRFSYGYTF

v_gene: TRBV18
d_gene: TRBD1
j_gene: TRBJ1-6
abundance: .
CDR3nt: TGTGCCAGCTCACCCGTCCCGGGACAGGGGTCGGTAATACCCCTCCACTTT
CDR3aa: CASSPVPGQGSVIPLHF

v_gene: TRBV20-1
d_gene: .
j_gene: TRBJ2-5
abundance: .
CDR3nt: TGCAGTGCTAGGGCTTTGGAGACCCAGTACTTC
CDR3aa: CSARALETQYF

v_gene: TRBV13
d_gene: .
j_gene: TRBJ1-2
abundance: once
CDR3nt: TGTGCCAGCAGCTTAGGCGGTCCCGCCGCTAACTATGGCTACACCTTC
CDR3aa: CASSLGGPAANYGYTF

v_gene: TRBV4-2
d_gene: .
j_gene: TRBJ2-7
abundance: .
CDR3nt: TGTGCCAGCAGCCAAGAAACGGACCCCTCCTACGAGCAGTACTTC
CDR3aa: CASSQETDPSYEQYF

v_gene: TRBV6-5
d_gene: .
j_gene: TRBJ1-6
abundance: .
CDR3nt: TGTGCCGCCATCGTGGGTAATTCACCCCTCCACTTT
CDR3aa: CAAIVGNSPLHF

v_gene: TRBV19
d_gene: TRBD1
j_gene: TRBJ1-2
abundance: .
CDR3nt: TGTGCCAGTCGTCCGACAGGGGTGGGCTATGGCTACACCTTC
CDR3aa: CASRPTGVGYGYTF

v_gene: TRBV7-8
d_gene: .
j_gene: TRBJ1-2
abundance: .
CDR3nt: TGTGCCAGCAGCCCCGGGACCGGCGGCTACACCTTC
CDR3aa: CASSPGTGGYTF

v_gene: TRBV4-2
d_gene: .
j_gene: TRBJ1-2
abundance: .
CDR3nt: TGTGCCAGCAGCCAAGAATCGACGTATGGCTACACCTTC
CDR3aa: CASSQESTYGYTF

v_gene: TRBV27
d_gene: TRBD1
j_gene: TRBJ1-5
abundance: .
CDR3nt: TGTGCCAGCAGCCCCGACAGGGGCAATCAGCCCCAGCATTTT
CDR3aa: CASSPDRGNQPQHF

v_gene: TRBV10-3
d_gene: TRBD1
j_gene: TRBJ1-1
abundance: few
CDR3nt: TGTGCCATCAGCGGGACAGGGGGAAAGACTGAAGCTTTCTTT
CDR3aa: CAISGTGGKTEAFF

v_gene: TRBV24-1
d_gene: .
j_gene: TRBJ1-4
abundance: once
CDR3nt: TGTGCCACCAGTGGAGGCACAGGATGGCCTGAAAAACTGTTTTTT
CDR3aa: CATSGGTGWPEKLFF

v_gene: TRBV28
d_gene: .
j_gene: TRBJ1-1
abundance: .
CDR3nt: TGTGCCAGCAGTCAGACCGGGCTGAACACTGAAGCTTTCTTT
CDR3aa: CASSQTGLNTEAFF

v_gene: TRBV5-1
d_gene: .
j_gene: TRBJ2-1
abundance: .
CDR3nt: TGCGCCAGCAGCTCTCAGGGAGTAGCCGATGAGCAGTTCTTC
CDR3aa: CASSSQGVADEQFF

v_gene: TRBV5-1
d_gene: TRBD1
j_gene: TRBJ1-5
abundance: .
CDR3nt: TGCGCCAGCAGCGTACAGGGGAACGGACAGCCCCAGCATTTT
CDR3aa: CASSVQGNGQPQHF

v_gene: TRBV27
d_gene: TRBD1
j_gene: TRBJ2-7
abundance: once
CDR3nt: TGTGCCAGCAGTCCGCGACAGGGAGTCTTTTCCTACGAGCAGTACTTC
CDR3aa: CASSPRQGVFSYEQYF

v_gene: TRBV28
d_gene: .
j_gene: TRBJ1-5
abundance: .
CDR3nt: TGTGCCAGCAGTTTATTCCCACAGGGAAGAAAAGGGCCCCAGCATTTT
CDR3aa: CASSLFPQGRKGPQHF

v_gene: TRBV10-2
d_gene: .
j_gene: TRBJ1-6
abundance: .
CDR3nt: TGCGCCAGCAGTGAAAGTGGAGATTCACCCCTCCACTTT
CDR3aa: CASSESGDSPLHF

v_gene: TRBV5-1
d_gene: .
j_gene: TRBJ1-1
abundance: .
CDR3nt: TGCGCCAGCAGCTTGGCCGGGGGAATGAACACTGAAGCTTTCTTT
CDR3aa: CASSLAGGMNTEAFF

v_gene: TRBV28
d_gene: .
j_gene: TRBJ2-2
abundance: .
CDR3nt: TGTGCCCGCCGGGGGAGGGGGGGCACCGCGAACACCGGGGAGCTGTTTTTT
CDR3aa: CARRGRGGTANTGELFF

v_gene: TRBV29-1
d_gene: TRBD1
j_gene: TRBJ2-2
abundance: .
CDR3nt: TGCAGCGTCCGAGGACAGGGGGCGGTCGGGGAGCTGTTTTTT
CDR3aa: CSVRGQGAVGELFF

v_gene: TRBV18
d_gene: .
j_gene: TRBJ1-1
abundance: .
CDR3nt: TGTGCCAGCTCCCTTCAGACGAACACTGAAGCTTTCTTT
CDR3aa: CASSLQTNTEAFF

v_gene: TRBV7-2
d_gene: .
j_gene: TRBJ1-5
abundance: .
CDR3nt: TGTGCCAGCAGCAAAGAAACGGGGGCTTGGCGTCAGCCCCAGCATTTT
CDR3aa: CASSKETGAWRQPQHF

v_gene: TRBV4-3
d_gene: TRBD1
j_gene: TRBJ1-2
abundance: .
CDR3nt: TGCGCCAGCAGCCAAAGGACAGGGTTTTACGGCTACACCTTC
CDR3aa: CASSQRTGFYGYTF